The next 28 T cell receptor beta chains were all read from a single sample in a study of cytomegalovirus exposure and HLA in healthy donors. Vbeta (60) and Jbeta (13) primers were used in the PCR. Method: immunoSEQ multiplex PCR; TCRdb's copy keeps in-frame clones and lacks some. The sample contains some 120,000 clones, approximately 80% of which appear only once. The sample consisted of PBMCs. These receptors came from a man in his forties in good health and CMV-seronegative.

This clone was detected once. The V gene is TRBV19, the J gene TRBJ1-6, with D perhaps TRBD1 (6 bases). V shed 6 bases and J shed 1 base, with 25 bases lying between them. This CDR3 contains 20 residues. Germline assignment: CDR1 LNHDA and CDR2 SQIVND (reference sequence). The CDR3 DNA sequence: TGTGCCAGTAGCGAGGGGCCGCAGGGGCCGTTCTGGTCCTATAATTCACCCCTCCACTTT. Translating it yields CASSEGPQGPFWSYNSPLHF.

This clone was detected a few times. This chain uses TRBV4-1 with TRBJ2-5, with a possible D match to TRBD2 (6 bases). The J call is doubtful: the DNA matches TRBJ2-7 better. Germline CDR1 MGHRA, CDR2 YSYEKL. This CDR3 contains 15 residues. The CDR3 DNA reads TGCGCCAGCAGCCAAGAGGCTCGGGGGACCTACGAGCAGTACTTC. Its protein product is CASSQEARGTYEQYF.

The chain uses TRBV7-3 and TRBJ1-1; D is uncertain. This CDR3 is built from 13 residues. Germline V CDR1 and CDR2: SGHTA, FQGTGA. Trimming shortened V by 7 bases and J by 4 bases, and 13 bases separated the two germline ends. The CDR3, as DNA: TGTGCCAGCAAATTTACGGGGAGCACTGAAGCTTTCTTT. Its translation: CASKFTGSTEAFF.

The gene calls are TRBV5-1 and TRBJ2-7; a weak D match, TRBD2 (6 bases). The germline V and J ends were trimmed by 0 bases and 0 bases, with 13 bases remaining between them. The CDR3 consists of 16 residues. Germline V gene lookup returns CDR1 SGHRS and CDR2 YFSETQ. In nucleotides, the CDR3 is TGCGCCAGCAGCTTGGCCCGAGGGGACTCCTCCTACGAGCAGTACTTC. Protein sequence: CASSLARGDSSYEQYF.

This chain links TRBV5-6 with TRBJ1-2, with 10 bases aligning to TRBD1. This CDR3 is built from 17 residues. Losses at the gene ends were 4 bases for V and 6 bases for J; bases not matched to a gene: 15. Germline V gene data show CDR1 as SGHDT and CDR2 as YYEEEE. CDR3 in amino acids: CASSLRKMDRGYNGYTF. Written as DNA, the CDR3 is TGTGCCAGCAGCCTAAGGAAAATGGACAGGGGGTATAATGGCTACACCTTC.

This chain connects TRBV5-1 to TRBJ2-3; 9 positions match TRBD1. The V and J ends lost 2 bases and 0 bases, in that order; junction bases with no gene match: 7. CDR1 SGHRS and CDR2 YFSETQ come from the germline V gene. CDR3 length: 17 residues. The DNA for the CDR3 is TGCGCCAGCAGCTTAATACCGGGACAGGGAAGCACAGATACGCAGTATTTT. Protein product: CASSLIPGQGSTDTQYF.

The chain is built from TRBV27 and TRBJ2-2, with 7 bases fitting TRBD1. V shed 5 bases, J shed 7 bases, and the junction held 4 bases outside the gene matches. The V gene's germline CDR1 is MNHEY and CDR2 SMNVEV (reference sequence). The CDR3 is 13 amino acids. The CDR3 loop reads CASSLTGVGELFF. CDR3 sequence (DNA): TGTGCCAGCAGTCTCACAGGGGTCGGGGAGCTGTTTTTT.

This chain uses TRBV4-1 with TRBJ1-1; 9 bases map to TRBD1. The ends lost 4 bases at V and 1 base at J; junction bases unmatched: 4. This CDR3 is 15 amino acids long. Germline lookup yields CDR1 MGHRA and CDR2 YSYEKL. The CDR3 is CASSPRDRANTEAFF. The CDR3 bases are TGCGCCAGCAGCCCCAGGGACAGGGCGAACACTGAAGCTTTCTTT.

This chain links TRBV7-9 with TRBJ1-2, with 10 bases matching TRBD1. The junction had 5 bases not matched to a gene; V was cut back by 5 bases and J by 8 bases. In germline, CDR1 is SEHNR, CDR2 FQNEAQ (reference sequence). The CDR3 has 13 amino acids. Written as DNA, the CDR3 is TGTGCCAGCAGCCTCGACAGGGGGCAAGGCTACACCTTC. It translates to CASSLDRGQGYTF.

The chain employs TRBV6-1 and TRBJ1-2; possible D gene TRBD1, 6 bases. This CDR3 contains 11 residues. CDR1 and CDR2 (germline): MNHNS, SASEGT. V was cut by 6 bases and J by 7 bases, with 9 bases left in between. CDR3 DNA: TGTGCCAGCAGCGGGGACACTGGCTACACCTTC. Its protein is CASSGDTGYTF.

The chain combines TRBV4-1 with TRBJ2-1, with 7 bases matching TRBD1. CDR1 and CDR2 from the germline V gene are MGHRA and YSYEKL. The CDR3 has 17 residues. J lost 8 bases, V lost 0 bases, and 13 bases had no gene match. The CDR3: CASSQDRTIKGAYEQFF. The CDR3 DNA follows: TGCGCCAGCAGCCAAGATCGAACTATTAAGGGGGCGTATGAGCAGTTCTTC.

This clone was recorded only once. This rearrangement joins TRBV7-9 to TRBJ2-7; 8 bases map to TRBD1. V shed 7 bases, J shed 3 bases, and the junction held 5 bases outside the gene matches. The germline V gene has CDR1 SEHNR and CDR2 FQNEAQ (reference sequence). The CDR3 runs to 13 residues. The CDR3 spells CASIGQGNYEQYF. In DNA, the CDR3 is TGTGCCAGCATCGGACAGGGTAACTACGAGCAGTACTTC.

This clone was picked up a small number of times. The chain couples TRBV7-9 to TRBJ1-2; 11 positions agree with TRBD1. The germline V gene encodes CDR1 SEHNR and CDR2 FQNEAQ (reference sequence). V was pared by 5 bases and J by 4 bases, with 3 bases of the junction left unmatched. This CDR3 is built from 14 residues. CDR3 in DNA: TGTGCCAGCAGCCGGGGACAGGGGGGCTATGGCTACACCTTC. Protein: CASSRGQGGYGYTF.

The rearrangement uses TRBV28 and TRBJ2-7; a weak D match, TRBD1 (6 bases). V dropped 8 bases and J dropped 5 bases, with 10 bases sitting between them. CDR1 MDHEN and CDR2 SYDVKM come from the germline V gene. The length of the CDR3 is 11 residues. CDR3 sequence: CASGQSNEQYF. CDR3 in DNA: TGTGCCAGCGGACAGTCCAACGAGCAGTACTTC. The whole variable domain, remainder taken from reference TRBV28 and TRBJ2-7, is DVKVTQSSRYLVKRTGEKVFLECVQDMDHENMFWYRQDPGLGLRLIYFSYDVKMKEKGDIPEGYSVSREKKERFSLILESASTNQTSMYLCASGQSNEQYFGPGTRLTVT.

This chain links TRBV16 with TRBJ2-7, with a weak D call TRBD1 (6 bases). Trimming left V 4 bases short and J 3 bases short, with 10 bases between. CDR3 length equals 13 residues. The germline gives CDR1 KGHSY, CDR2 FQNENV. Written as DNA, the CDR3 is TGTGCCAGCAGCCGACAGGTGATCTACGAGCAGTACTTC. Its translation: CASSRQVIYEQYF.

This chain links TRBV11-3 with TRBJ2-6; D not resolved. The V end lost 3 bases, the J end lost 8 bases, and 14 bases lay between the germline ends. Germline V lookup: CDR1 SGHNT, CDR2 YENEEA. The CDR3 is made up of 15 amino acids. The CDR3 bases are TGTGCCAGCAGCTTTCAACGAATAGTTTCCAACGTCCTGACTTTC. This sequence encodes CASSFQRIVSNVLTF. Full variable domain (outside the CDR3, taken from reference TRBV11-3 and TRBJ2-6): EAGVVQSPRYKIIEKKQPVAFWCNPISGHNTLYWYLQNLGQGPELLIRYENEEAVDDSQLPKDRFSAERLKGVDSTLKIQPAELGDSAVYLCASSFQRIVSNVLTFGAGSRLTVL.

This clone was seen only once. This sequence joins TRBV18 and TRBJ1-4; D remains ambiguous. The V end was cut by 0 bases, the J end by 4 bases, with 12 bases between. The V gene's germline CDR1 is KGHSH and CDR2 LQKENI. CDR3 length: 16 amino acids. The CDR3 loop is CASSPPNTEFNEKLFF. As DNA, the CDR3 is TGTGCCAGCTCACCACCGAATACAGAGTTTAATGAAAAACTGTTTTTT.

This clone has a single count. This sequence joins TRBV18 and TRBJ1-5, with a tentative D call TRBD1 (6 bases). The CDR3 is 20 amino acids. Looked up from germline, CDR1 is KGHSH and CDR2 is LQKENI. Trimming removed 4 bases at V and 0 bases at J, with 25 bases between. CDR3 in amino acids: CASSQNLGADAGYSNQPQHF. As DNA, the CDR3 is TGTGCCAGCTCACAGAACCTGGGGGCGGACGCCGGTTATAGCAATCAGCCCCAGCATTTT. Using reference TRBV18 and TRBJ1-5 for the parts outside the CDR3, the full variable domain is NAGVMQNPRHLVRRRGQEARLRCSPMKGHSHVYWYRQLPEEGLKFMVYLQKENIIDESGMPKERFSAEFPKEGPSILRIQQVVRGDSAAYFCASSQNLGADAGYSNQPQHFGDGTRLSIL.

The table lists this clone with a count of one. V and J are TRBV7-9 and TRBJ2-5, with D possibly TRBD1 on 6 matching bases. CDR3 length: 15 amino acids. Germline V CDR1 and CDR2: SEHNR, FQNEAQ (reference sequence). Trimming left V 5 bases short and J 0 bases short, with 13 bases between. In DNA form, the CDR3 reads TGTGCCAGCAGCCGTACAGGGTATGACCAAGAGACCCAGTACTTC. Protein product: CASSRTGYDQETQYF. The full variable domain, with the rest looked up from reference TRBV7-9 and TRBJ2-5, is DTGVSQNPRHKITKRGQNVTFRCDPISEHNRLYWYRQTLGQGPEFLTYFQNEAQLEKSRLLSDRFSAERPKGSFSTLEIQRTEQGDSAMYLCASSRTGYDQETQYFGPGTRLLVL.

V gene TRBV5-1 combines with J gene TRBJ2-3; D remains ambiguous. The CDR3 extends over 13 amino acids. V lost 7 bases, J lost 1 base, and 10 bases lay in between. Looked up from germline, CDR1 is SGHRS and CDR2 is YFSETQ. DNA of the CDR3: TGCGCCAGCGAAGAGGTCGGCACAGATACGCAGTATTTT. Translated, it gives CASEEVGTDTQYF.

This clone was detected only a few times. The chain links TRBV4-3 to TRBJ2-7, with TRBD2 as a possible D gene (6 bases). Germline V gene lookup returns CDR1 LGHNA and CDR2 YSLEER. V was trimmed by 0 bases and J by 3 bases, leaving 15 bases between them. The CDR3 runs to 16 residues. This chain's CDR3 is CASSQDIGEAYYEQYF. The CDR3 DNA follows: TGCGCCAGCAGCCAAGATATCGGGGAGGCCTACTACGAGCAGTACTTC.

V gene TRBV9 combines with J gene TRBJ1-1; D is ambiguous. Germline V gene sequence: CDR1 SGDLS, CDR2 YYNGEE. Trimming cost V 4 bases and J 11 bases, with 24 bases left between them. The CDR3 sequence is 15 residues long. Here the CDR3 DNA reads TGTGCCAGCAGCAAATCCCTAGAGATTCCTGAGAAGGCTTTCTTT. This sequence encodes CASSKSLEIPEKAFF.

This chain joins TRBV29-1 and TRBJ2-6; D is ambiguous. This CDR3 contains 15 residues. The germline gives CDR1 SQVTM, CDR2 ANQGSEA. The ends were cut back, 5 bases at V and 0 bases at J, with 11 bases in the middle. The CDR3 coding sequence is TGCAGCGTTCGGAACACAGTCTCTGGGGCCAACGTCCTGACTTTC. Translating gives CSVRNTVSGANVLTF.

The V call is TRBV7-2, the J call TRBJ1-3, with D possibly being TRBD1 (6 bases). The CDR3 contains 17 residues. CDR1 and CDR2 (germline): SGHTA, FQGNSA. V was shortened by 5 bases and J by 4 bases, with 21 bases between the two germline ends. The CDR3 sequence is CASSPWTDTGIGNTIYF. The DNA for the CDR3 is TGTGCCAGCAGCCCATGGACGGATACAGGGATAGGAAACACCATATATTTT. The variable domain in full, completed from reference TRBV7-2 and TRBJ1-3, reads GAGVSQSPSNKVTEKGKDVELRCDPISGHTALYWYRQSLGQGLEFLIYFQGNSAPDKSGLPSDRFSAERTGGSVSTLTIQRTQQEDSAVYLCASSPWTDTGIGNTIYFGEGSWLTVV.

The rearrangement uses TRBV5-1 and TRBJ1-4; 7 bases are shared with TRBD1. CDR3 length: 14 residues. V trimming: 5 bases; J trimming: 3 bases; junction bases outside the gene matches: 4. Per the germline V gene, CDR1 is SGHRS and CDR2 is YFSETQ. CDR3: CASSRDSANEKLFF. The CDR3 DNA sequence: TGCGCCAGCAGTCGGGACAGTGCTAATGAAAAACTGTTTTTT.

This clone was counted between two and nine times. DNA for the CDR3: TGCGCCAGCAAGGGGCAGGGAGGAGAAAATGAAAAACTGTTTTTT. Its protein is CASKGQGGENEKLFF. The chain employs TRBV5-1 and TRBJ1-4; a possible D gene is TRBD1 (5 bases). Germline assignment: CDR1 SGHRS and CDR2 YFSETQ. CDR3 length equals 15 residues. Trimming stripped 6 bases from V and 5 bases from J, with 17 bases between.

The chain is built from TRBV29-1 and TRBJ2-1, with TRBD1 identical over 9 bases. Germline V lookup: CDR1 SQVTM, CDR2 ANQGSEA. The CDR3 consists of 15 residues. J gave up 1 base and V 4 bases, and 5 bases lay outside the gene matches. This CDR3 reads CSVVQTGGSYNEQFF. The CDR3 coding sequence is TGCAGCGTTGTCCAGACAGGGGGATCCTACAATGAGCAGTTCTTC.

This rearrangement joins TRBV4-2 to TRBJ2-5; the match to TRBD2 covers 9 bases. This CDR3 contains 16 residues. V lost 2 bases, J lost 2 bases, and 6 bases stayed unmatched. Germline CDR1 is LGHNA and CDR2 is YNFKEQ. The CDR3 here is CASSQSSAGGQETQYF. The CDR3 DNA reads TGTGCCAGCAGCCAATCCAGCGCGGGGGGGCAAGAGACCCAGTACTTC.